The present entry profiles one TCR beta chain with its context. Losses at the gene ends were 7 bases for V and 5 bases for J; bases not matched to a gene: 9. Germline-derived CDR1 and CDR2 are MNHEY and SVGAGI. This CDR3 has 14 residues. The entry originates in a study of blood T cell repertoires in COVID-19. About the study: Samples representing acute and convalescent COVID-19 were sourced from the United States, Italy and Spain. Nucleic acid was either cDNA or gDNA, and it came from T cells, B-cell-depleted T cells, or PBMCs.

Authors' data handling: Researchers report that nucleated cell counts were estimated from reference gene primer amplification. Assay: immunoSEQ multiplex PCR; the TCRdb copy retains only in-frame clones and omits some. The DNA was the basis for D and trimming; V, J and clone size are from that table. The data contain 180,000 or so clones, 76% of them singletons. The V gene is TRBV6-5, the J gene TRBJ2-7, with 9 bases lining up with TRBD2. This receptor was taken from a woman between 45 and 60 years old with active or convalescent COVID-19. The source material was peripheral blood. The CDR3 protein is CASKRPSGTDEQYF. The CDR3 DNA sequence: TGTGCCAGCAAGCGACCTAGCGGGACCGACGAGCAGTACTTC.